The 30 T cell receptor beta chains given below trace back to one sample, sequenced in a study of T cells in Graves' hyperthyroidism and ophthalmopathy. Using RNA transcripts as the source, TCR beta CDR3 regions were amplified. HTBI primers drove first-round RT-PCR of the TCR CDR3. One entry per CDR3 protein results from TCRdb running MiXCR on the multiplex PCR reads. The repertoire holds about 500,000 distinct CDR3 sequences, with approximately 17% as singletons. The sequenced material came from blood. These TCRs come from a woman between 18 and 29 years old with Graves' ophthalmopathy.

This clonotype was seen only a few times. The gene calls are TRBV7-3 and TRBJ2-2, with unresolved D. Germline assignment: CDR1 SGHTA and CDR2 FQGTGA. V lost 5 bases and J 4 bases, leaving 11 bases between the germline ends. The CDR3 has 14 amino acids. The CDR3 nucleotides read TGTGCCAGCAGCAAGGACGAGCGCACCGGGGAGCTGTTTTTT. Amino acids: CASSKDERTGELFF.

V usage is TRBV6-1 and J usage is TRBJ1-4, with 7 nucleotides matching TRBD1. The V gene's germline CDR1 is MNHNS and CDR2 SASEGT. V trimming: 7 bases; J trimming: 7 bases; junction bases outside the gene matches: 9. This CDR3 comprises 14 residues. CDR3 residues: CASNPTGSGEKLFF. Here the CDR3 DNA reads TGTGCCAGCAATCCGACAGGGTCTGGTGAAAAACTGTTTTTT.

This chain uses TRBV20-1 with TRBJ2-7; no clear D. The CDR3 is 12 amino acids. The V end lost 5 bases, the J end lost 1 base, and 9 bases lay between the germline ends. The germline V gene has CDR1 DFQATT and CDR2 SNEGSKA (reference sequence). In DNA form, the CDR3 reads TGCAGTGCTGTCGACGCGTCCTACGAGCAGTACTTC. It translates to CSAVDASYEQYF.

This clonotype has just a few counts. The chain recombines TRBV5-6 with TRBJ1-2, with D tentatively TRBD1 (5 bases). Deletions cut 5 bases from V and 3 bases from J, with 14 bases between. The length of the CDR3 is 14 residues. The V gene's germline CDR1 is SGHDT and CDR2 YYEEEE. The DNA for the CDR3 is TGTGCCAGCAGACAATACGCCAGGGACTATGGCTACACCTTC. It yields the protein CASRQYARDYGYTF.

At least ten counts were recorded for this clonotype. The rearrangement joins TRBV30 to TRBJ2-2; 8 bases fit TRBD2. V lost 3 bases to trimming and J lost 6 bases; unmatched junction nucleotides: 6. Germline CDR1 reads GTSNPN; CDR2 reads SVGIG (reference sequence). The CDR3 covers 14 residues. In DNA, the CDR3 is TGTGCCTGGAGGGGGGGTAGCGGGGCCGGGGAGCTGTTTTTT. Translating gives CAWRGGSGAGELFF. Full variable domain (outside the CDR3, taken from reference TRBV30 and TRBJ2-2): SQTIHQWPATLVQPVGSPLSLECTVEGTSNPNLYWYRQAAGRGLQLLFYSVGIGQISSEVPQNLSASRPQDRQFILSSKKLLLSDSGFYLCAWRGGSGAGELFFGEGSRLTVL.

This clonotype has at least ten counts. J is TRBJ2-2 and V is TRBV11-2, with D possibly matching TRBD1 (6 bases). The length of the CDR3 is 16 residues. Germline CDR1 reads SGHAT; CDR2 reads FQNNGV. The V end was cut by 1 base, the J end by 0 bases, with 9 bases between. The DNA of the CDR3 is TGTGCCAGCAGCTTAGGCAGGGGCGCGAACACCGGGGAGCTGTTTTTT. This translates into CASSLGRGANTGELFF.

This clonotype was recorded at least ten times. The CDR3 reads CASSLVVGGNQPQHF. DNA for the CDR3: TGTGCCAGCAGCTTAGTGGTTGGGGGGAATCAGCCCCAGCATTTT. The chain employs TRBV7-2 and TRBJ1-5, with a tentative D call TRBD1 (5 bases). The length of the CDR3 is 15 residues. The ends were cut back, 1 base at V and 4 bases at J, with 11 bases in the middle. CDR1 SGHTA and CDR2 FQGNSA come from the germline V gene.

This clonotype appeared a few times. The chain joins TRBV12-3 or TRBV12-4 to TRBJ2-5; D gene uncertain. This CDR3 contains 15 residues. V lost 4 bases and J lost 2, with 14 bases in between. The CDR3 region has the DNA TGTGCCAGCAGTTGGACCCGATCGCCTCAAGAGACCCAGTACTTC. Amino acid sequence: CASSWTRSPQETQYF.

This clonotype has a handful of counts. This chain joins TRBV19 and TRBJ1-2; 7 bases map to TRBD1. The CDR3 contains 16 residues. Germline trimming cut 3 bases from V and 2 bases from J; bases unmatched to any gene: 9. Germline V gene data show CDR1 as LNHDA and CDR2 as SQIVND (reference sequence). The CDR3 bases are TGTGCCAGTAGTATCCCCTCCGCGGACAGGAACTATGGCTACACCTTC. Protein product: CASSIPSADRNYGYTF.

This clonotype was counted ten times or more. This rearrangement joins TRBV28 to TRBJ2-5; either TRBD1 or TRBD2 may fit D (5 bases each). This CDR3 region has 16 residues. The germline V and J ends were trimmed by 8 bases and 5 bases, with 24 bases remaining between them. Germline CDR1 reads MDHEN; CDR2 reads SYDVKM. CDR3 amino acids: CASGGEGPLLGETQYF. For the CDR3, the DNA is TGTGCCAGCGGTGGCGAGGGACCCTTACTGGGCGAGACCCAGTACTTC.

This clonotype was recorded many times. The chain uses TRBV28 and TRBJ2-5; 9 bases map to TRBD1. Germline trimming cut 7 bases from V and 0 bases from J; bases unmatched to any gene: 6. Per the germline V gene, CDR1 is MDHEN and CDR2 is SYDVKM. This CDR3 spans 15 amino acids. The CDR3 sequence is CASTGTGIYQETQYF. For the CDR3, the DNA is TGTGCCAGCACCGGGACAGGGATCTACCAAGAGACCCAGTACTTC. Together with reference TRBV28 and TRBJ2-5, the CDR3 gives the full variable domain: DVKVTQSSRYLVKRTGEKVFLECVQDMDHENMFWYRQDPGLGLRLIYFSYDVKMKEKGDIPEGYSVSREKKERFSLILESASTNQTSMYLCASTGTGIYQETQYFGPGTRLLVL.

This clonotype showed up many times. The V gene is TRBV20-1, the J gene TRBJ2-7; 7 bases are shared with TRBD1. The V and J ends lost 4 bases and 2 bases, in that order; junction bases with no gene match: 11. The CDR3 sequence is 15 residues long. Germline CDR1 and CDR2: DFQATT and SNEGSKA (reference sequence). The CDR3 bases are TGCAGTGCTACAAACCGGGACAGTATAACCTACGAGCAGTACTTC. Encoded protein: CSATNRDSITYEQYF.

This clonotype was detected only a few times. V and J are TRBV9 and TRBJ2-2; D is uncertain. The V and J ends lost 5 bases and 4 bases respectively, with 12 bases between them. The CDR3 contains 14 residues. Germline V gene data show CDR1 as SGDLS and CDR2 as YYNGEE. The CDR3, as DNA: TGTGCCAGCAGGGGAAATTCTGCCACCGGGGAGCTGTTTTTT. Its protein is CASRGNSATGELFF.

The chain links TRBV6-5 to TRBJ2-1; D call uncertain. TRBJ2-7 explains the end of the DNA better; the J call may be wrong. From germline, CDR1 is MNHEY and CDR2 SVGAGI. The CDR3 loop spans 13 amino acids. The DNA of the CDR3 is TGTGCCAGCAGTTCCCCTAGTTACAATGAGCAGTACTTC. Its protein is CASSSPSYNEQYF.

This clonotype was found many times. CDR3 in DNA: TGTGCTAGCAAAGAGGCAGGGACCCTGAACACTGAAGCTTTCTTT. Encoded protein: CASKEAGTLNTEAFF. The chain employs TRBV12-5 and TRBJ1-1; a possible D gene is TRBD1 (5 bases). CDR1 is LGHNT, CDR2 FRNRAP, per germline. The CDR3 length is 15 residues. V dropped 9 bases and J dropped 0 bases, with 17 bases sitting between them.

This clonotype was detected ten times or more. The chain carries TRBV6-1 and TRBJ2-7; TRBD1 agrees at 7 bases. Trimming took 7 bases from V and 3 from J; bases not matched to a gene: 6. The CDR3 spans 13 residues. Germline V gene sequence: CDR1 MNHNS, CDR2 SASEGT. This CDR3 is CASNRGGFYEQYF. CDR3 coding DNA: TGTGCCAGCAACCGAGGGGGCTTCTACGAGCAGTACTTC.

This clonotype was seen at least ten times. As DNA, the CDR3 is TGTGCCTGGAGCACCGACAGGAACACTGAAGCTTTCTTT. Its protein product is CAWSTDRNTEAFF. The chain has TRBV30 and TRBJ1-1, with a possible D match to TRBD1 (5 bases). V lost 3 bases and J lost 1, with 9 bases in between. This CDR3 spans 13 amino acids. The germline CDR1 and CDR2 sequences are GTSNPN and SVGIG (reference sequence).

This clonotype was counted ten times or more. This chain links TRBV2 with TRBJ2-1; 14 bases map to TRBD2. This CDR3 region has 20 residues. J gave up 1 base and V 7 bases, and 15 bases lay outside the gene matches. Germline loops: CDR1 SNHLY, CDR2 FYNNEI. CDR3 DNA: TGTGCCAGCACCTATAAACTCCCGGGACTAGCGGGGGAATCCTACAATGAGCAGTTCTTC. It codes for CASTYKLPGLAGESYNEQFF.

For the CDR3, the DNA is TGTGCCAGCAGATCTGACAGTCTATCTGGCTACACCTTC. Its translation: CASRSDSLSGYTF. V usage is TRBV5-4 and J usage is TRBJ1-2, with D perhaps matching TRBD1 (5 bases). CDR3 length: 13 amino acids. Looked up from germline, CDR1 is SGHNT and CDR2 is YYREEE (reference sequence). V gave up 5 bases and J gave up 7 bases, with 15 bases separating them.

The chain is built from TRBV4-1 and TRBJ1-1, with 7 bases identical to TRBD1. This CDR3 is 15 amino acids long. In germline, CDR1 is MGHRA, CDR2 YSYEKL. V gave up 1 base and J gave up 6 bases; unmatched junction bases: 8. CDR3 sequence reads: CASSQGRRTGSEAFF. For the CDR3, the DNA is TGCGCCAGCAGCCAAGGGCGAAGGACAGGATCTGAAGCTTTCTTT.

V and J are TRBV12-3 or TRBV12-4 and TRBJ2-6; D ambiguous. V lost 2 bases to trimming and J lost 3 bases, with 5 bases between them. CDR3 length equals 14 residues. The CDR3 region is CASSLRGGANVLTF. The CDR3 nucleotides are TGTGCCAGCAGTTTACGTGGTGGGGCCAACGTCCTGACTTTC.

As regards this clonotype: This could be a read error, since a much larger clone is one nucleotide away. This rearrangement joins TRBV4-2 to TRBJ2-7; 8 bases line up with TRBD1. Germline lookup yields CDR1 LGHNA and CDR2 YNFKEQ. This CDR3 comprises 15 residues. The CDR3 here is CASRQDVTGGYEQYF. The DNA of the CDR3 is TGTGCCAGCAGGCAAGACGTTACAGGGGGCTACGAGCAGTACTTC.

This clonotype occurred a few times. The chain is built from TRBV4-1 and TRBJ2-7; D gene ambiguous. CDR3 length: 14 residues. Germline CDR1 is MGHRA and CDR2 is YSYEKL. V was trimmed by 4 bases and J by 2 bases, leaving 12 bases between them. DNA for the CDR3: TGCGCCAGCAGCCCGAGAGTTTTTCCCTACGAGCAGTACTTC. Residues: CASSPRVFPYEQYF.

This clonotype was seen many times. The V call is TRBV6-2 or TRBV6-3, the J call TRBJ2-1, with TRBD2 as a possible D gene (6 bases). The CDR3 runs to 14 residues. V lost 4 bases and J 5 bases, leaving 12 bases between the germline ends. Per the germline V gene, CDR1 is MNHEY and CDR2 is SVGEGT. CDR3 nucleotides: TGTGCCAGCAGTTCAACTAGCCAAAACAATGAGCAGTTCTTC. It encodes CASSSTSQNNEQFF.

This clonotype was seen repeatedly, ten times or more. The chain employs TRBV7-9 and TRBJ2-7; D perhaps matches TRBD1 (6 bases). The CDR3 spans 13 residues. CDR1 is SEHNR and CDR2 is FQNEAQ in the germline V gene (reference sequence). Between the trimmed V and J ends, which lost 6 bases and 3 bases, there was a span of 12 bases. CDR3 in DNA: TGTGCCAGCAGTTTCAGACAGGACTACGAGCAGTACTTC. It encodes CASSFRQDYEQYF.

In the case of this clonotype: The conserved final phenylalanine or tryptophan is absent from the CDR3, which likely points to a read error. V usage is TRBV6-1 and J usage is TRBJ1-1; D not resolved. Trimming pared 4 bases from V and 5 bases from J, leaving 11 bases between. The CDR3 spans 13 residues. Looked up from germline, CDR1 is MNHNS and CDR2 is SASEGT. For the CDR3, the DNA is TGTGCCAGCAGTGTGGATGTCGGAACTGAAGCTTTCCTT. Encoded protein: CASSVDVGTEAFL.

This rearrangement joins TRBV20-1 to TRBJ2-3; TRBD2 aligns across 14 bases. The J segment lost 6 bases and the V segment lost 5 bases, leaving 10 bases of the junction unmatched. The CDR3 is made up of 16 amino acids. Germline lookup yields CDR1 DFQATT and CDR2 SNEGSKA (reference sequence). The chain's CDR3 is CSADPGLAGVMDTQYF. In DNA, the CDR3 is TGCAGTGCTGATCCGGGACTAGCGGGGGTAATGGATACGCAGTATTTT.

This clonotype was recorded many times. This rearrangement joins TRBV4-1 to TRBJ2-5; the D gene is possibly TRBD1 (6 bases). V gave up 2 bases and J gave up 3 bases, with 16 bases separating them. The germline gives CDR1 MGHRA, CDR2 YSYEKL. CDR3 length: 16 residues. The CDR3 loop is CASSQTLTGLEETQYF. CDR3 sequence (DNA): TGCGCCAGCAGCCAAACCCTCACAGGGTTGGAAGAGACCCAGTACTTC.

This clonotype was seen ten or more times. The chain couples TRBV15 to TRBJ2-1; 8 bases align to TRBD1. The CDR3 is 14 residues long. V gave up 5 bases and J gave up 6 bases; unmatched junction bases: 6. Germline V gene lookup returns CDR1 LNHNV and CDR2 YYDKDF (reference sequence). CDR3 region: CATSELQGGNEQFF. The CDR3, as DNA: TGTGCCACCAGCGAGTTACAGGGGGGCAATGAGCAGTTCTTC.

This clonotype was detected ten times or more. The rearrangement links TRBV6-2 or TRBV6-3 to TRBJ2-7; D could derive from TRBD1 or TRBD2 (5 bases each). Trimming left V 6 bases short and J 3 bases short, with 24 bases between. CDR1 and CDR2 from the germline V gene are MNHEY and SVGEGT. This CDR3 has 17 amino acids. CDR3 nucleotide sequence: TGTGCCAGCAGCAACCCTGAGGGGAGATTTAACAACTACGAGCAGTACTTC. It codes for CASSNPEGRFNNYEQYF.